One and the same sample provided the 17 T cell receptor beta chains below, sequenced in a study of blood T cell repertoires in COVID-19. This table comes from immunoSEQ multiplex PCR, and its TCRdb copy is limited to in-frame clones, with some not included. The sample records approximately 170,000 clones, around 81% being singletons. The sample comprised peripheral blood. The receptors come from a man aged 70-80 years who had recovered from COVID-19.

The rearrangement uses TRBV19 and TRBJ1-1, with D tentatively TRBD1 (6 bases). V was cut by 3 bases and J by 0 bases, with 11 bases left in between. In germline, CDR1 is LNHDA, CDR2 SQIVND (reference sequence). The CDR3 extends over 15 amino acids. The DNA of the CDR3 is TGTGCCAGTAGTATTCAGGGGCCGGTGAACACTGAAGCTTTCTTT. It encodes CASSIQGPVNTEAFF. The variable domain in full, with the rest retrieved from reference TRBV19 and TRBJ1-1, is DGGITQSPKYLFRKEGQNVTLSCEQNLNHDAMYWYRQDPGQGLRLIYYSQIVNDFQKGDIAEGYSVSREKKESFPLTVTSAQKNPTAFYLCASSIQGPVNTEAFFGQGTRLTVV.

This sequence joins TRBV6-5 and TRBJ2-1; 7 bases are a match to TRBD2. Germline CDR1 MNHEY, CDR2 SVGAGI. V lost 5 bases and J lost 0; bases outside the gene matches: 4. The CDR3 sequence is 15 residues long. CDR3 region: CASSQSGTSYNEQFF. The CDR3 DNA follows: TGTGCCAGCAGTCAAAGCGGGACCTCCTACAATGAGCAGTTCTTC.

V is TRBV14 and J is TRBJ2-3, with 11 bases matching TRBD2. CDR3 length equals 16 residues. Germline V gene sequence: CDR1 SGHDN, CDR2 FVKESK. V lost 4 bases and J lost 5; bases outside the gene matches: 8. CDR3 DNA: TGTGCCAGCAGCCCACCGACTAGCGGGACCCAAGATACGCAGTATTTT. Translating gives CASSPPTSGTQDTQYF.

The chain links TRBV10-2 to TRBJ1-6; no clear D. The germline gives CDR1 WSHSY, CDR2 SAAADI. This CDR3 comprises 16 residues. The germline V and J ends were trimmed by 3 bases and 9 bases, with 18 bases remaining between them. The DNA of the CDR3 is TGCGCCAGCAGTGACTCCGACCCTTACCTAGGTTCACCCCTCCACTTT. It encodes CASSDSDPYLGSPLHF.

This chain uses TRBV19 with TRBJ2-1; D unclear. The CDR3 length is 13 residues. V was clipped by 2 bases and J by 8 bases, with 10 bases between them. Germline CDR1 and CDR2: LNHDA and SQIVND (reference sequence). In DNA, the CDR3 is TGTGCCAGTAGTATAACGCTGGTAGATGAGCAGTTCTTC. It is translated as CASSITLVDEQFF.

In DNA form, the CDR3 reads TGTGCCAGCAGTGAGGGCGGGCTCGAGCAGTACTTC. Translated, it gives CASSEGGLEQYF. The rearrangement links TRBV2 to TRBJ2-7; maybe TRBD2 (5 bases). The CDR3 has 12 residues. V was clipped by 3 bases and J by 6 bases, with 9 bases between them. From germline, CDR1 is SNHLY and CDR2 FYNNEI. The variable domain in full, completed from reference TRBV2 and TRBJ2-7, reads EPEVTQTPSHQVTQMGQEVILRCVPISNHLYFYWYRQILGQKVEFLVSFYNNEISEKSEIFDDQFSVERPDGSNFTLKIRSTKLEDSAMYFCASSEGGLEQYFGPGTRLTVT.

The rearrangement uses TRBV4-3 and TRBJ1-4; TRBD1 matches at 9 bases. The CDR3 sequence is 15 residues long. Germline CDR1 LGHNA, CDR2 YSLEER. The junction had 7 bases not matched to a gene; V was cut back by 3 bases and J by 8 bases. CDR3 residues: CASSQDTGGGEKLFF. CDR3 in DNA: TGCGCCAGCAGCCAGGACACAGGGGGCGGGGAAAAACTGTTTTTT.

V gene TRBV7-2 combines with J gene TRBJ2-2, with 14 nucleotides matching TRBD2. The germline V gene has CDR1 SGHTA and CDR2 FQGNSA. The V and J ends lost 5 bases and 4 bases, in that order; junction bases with no gene match: 6. The CDR3 covers 17 residues. CDR3 sequence: CASSPAGLAGGTGELFF. Here the CDR3 DNA reads TGTGCCAGCAGCCCCGCCGGACTAGCGGGAGGCACCGGGGAGCTGTTTTTT.

This clone was counted between two and nine times. The chain combines TRBV13 with TRBJ2-5, with unresolved D. This CDR3 is built from 14 residues. Trimming stripped 4 bases from V and 2 bases from J, with 11 bases between. CDR1 and CDR2 (germline): PRHDT, FYEKMQ (reference sequence). The CDR3 nucleotides read TGTGCCAGCAGCTCCGGTAGAGGACAAGAGACCCAGTACTTC. The encoded protein is CASSSGRGQETQYF. The variable domain in full, completed from reference TRBV13 and TRBJ2-5, reads AAGVIQSPRHLIKEKRETATLKCYPIPRHDTVYWYQQGPGQDPQFLISFYEKMQSDKGSIPDRFSAQQFSDYHSELNMSSLELGDSALYFCASSSGRGQETQYFGPGTRLLVL.

In the case of this clone: The same CDR3 also results from other DNA sequences found in this sample. The chain is built from TRBV5-1 and TRBJ2-3; maybe TRBD1 (6 bases). The V end was cut by 0 bases, the J end by 3 bases, with 8 bases between. This CDR3 spans 14 amino acids. Germline V gene lookup returns CDR1 SGHRS and CDR2 YFSETQ. CDR3 in DNA: TGCGCCAGCAGCTTGGGGACAGCTACAGATACGCAGTATTTT. This translates into CASSLGTATDTQYF.

The CDR3 protein is CASSQDGTGFREQYF. The DNA of the CDR3 is TGCGCCAGCAGCCAAGACGGGACAGGGTTTCGCGAGCAGTACTTC. This chain links TRBV4-3 with TRBJ2-7, with 9 bases fitting TRBD1. Germline loops: CDR1 LGHNA, CDR2 YSLEER. V lost 0 bases and J lost 6; bases outside the gene matches: 6. This CDR3 region has 15 residues.

The chain couples TRBV10-3 to TRBJ2-2, with 7 bases that match TRBD1. CDR1 and CDR2 (germline): ENHRY, SYGVKD. The CDR3 runs to 17 residues. The J segment lost 4 bases and the V segment lost 4 bases, leaving 12 bases of the junction unmatched. CDR3 residues: CAISATDREVATGELFF. The CDR3 DNA is TGTGCCATCAGTGCAACCGACAGGGAAGTTGCCACCGGGGAGCTGTTTTTT.

This clone is a singleton in its sample. J is TRBJ2-7 and V is TRBV6-5, with D possibly TRBD2 on 5 matching bases. V lost 0 bases and J 2 bases, leaving 14 bases between the germline ends. Germline V lookup: CDR1 MNHEY, CDR2 SVGAGI. The CDR3 is 16 residues long. The CDR3 bases are TGTGCCAGCAGTTACTCGAGGGCGGAGGTGGCCTACGAGCAGTACTTC. Protein product: CASSYSRAEVAYEQYF.

CDR3 sequence (DNA): TGTGCCTGGTCCCCAGGAAACAATGAGCAGTTCTTC. Its protein is CAWSPGNNEQFF. This chain connects TRBV30 to TRBJ2-1; D call uncertain. CDR1 and CDR2 (germline): GTSNPN, SVGIG (reference sequence). This CDR3 region has 12 residues. V gave up 5 bases and J gave up 5 bases, with 10 bases separating them.

This chain uses TRBV9 with TRBJ2-3, with D possibly matching TRBD2 (5 bases). This CDR3 is built from 16 residues. Germline V gene lookup returns CDR1 SGDLS and CDR2 YYNGEE. V was shortened by 0 bases and J by 1 base, with 12 bases between the two germline ends. DNA for the CDR3: TGTGCCAGCAGCGTAGGGCCGGGGATGGGCACAGATACGCAGTATTTT. Its protein product is CASSVGPGMGTDTQYF.

This rearrangement joins TRBV5-1 to TRBJ2-7; 7 bases fit TRBD1. The CDR3 contains 15 residues. Germline lookup yields CDR1 SGHRS and CDR2 YFSETQ. Germline trimming cut 2 bases from V and 4 bases from J; bases unmatched to any gene: 9. Here the CDR3 DNA reads TGCGCCAGCAGCTTTGTTCAGACAGGGACATACGAGCAGTACTTC. Translating it yields CASSFVQTGTYEQYF.

The chain links TRBV18 to TRBJ2-1, with 8 bases identical to TRBD2. This CDR3 spans 17 amino acids. The V segment lost 2 bases and the J segment 0 bases; nucleotides outside the gene matches: 6. Germline-derived CDR1 and CDR2 are KGHSH and LQKENI. The CDR3 is CASSPWPSGSSYNEQFF. The DNA of the CDR3 is TGTGCCAGCTCACCATGGCCGAGCGGGAGCTCCTACAATGAGCAGTTCTTC.